These 3 T cell receptor beta chains were all obtained from the same sample, sequenced in a study of regulatory T cells in long-lasting Graves disease. CDR3-region Arm-PCR and iRepertoire HTBI primers produced the TCR beta libraries. TCRdb reanalysed the multiplex PCR reads using MiXCR and keeps one entry per CDR3 protein. The sample has about 400,000 distinct CDR3 sequences; about 15% are singletons. As for time point: newly diagnosed GD, antithyroid drugs for less than 3 months. Extracted RNA from PBMCs served as the source of the TCR library. In addition, the sample was reused for a study of T cells in Graves' hyperthyroidism and ophthalmopathy.

Sequencing used peripheral blood mononuclear cells (PBMCs), obtained at new diagnosis, from a patient treated with antithyroid drugs. Source of these receptors: a woman aged 40 to 50 with Graves disease.

Many counts were recorded for this clonotype. The rearrangement joins TRBV28 to TRBJ2-3, with 7 nucleotides matching TRBD1. This CDR3 has 16 residues. The germline gives CDR1 MDHEN, CDR2 SYDVKM. The J segment lost 0 bases and the V segment lost 2 bases, leaving 5 bases of the junction unmatched. CDR3 nucleotides: TGTGCCAGCAGTTTAAGACAGGGCGACAGCACAGATACGCAGTATTTT. It yields the protein CASSLRQGDSTDTQYF. The whole variable domain, remainder taken from reference TRBV28 and TRBJ2-3, is DVKVTQSSRYLVKRTGEKVFLECVQDMDHENMFWYRQDPGLGLRLIYFSYDVKMKEKGDIPEGYSVSREKKERFSLILESASTNQTSMYLCASSLRQGDSTDTQYFGPGTRLTVL.

This clonotype was seen many times. The chain carries TRBV29-1 and TRBJ2-2, with 9 bases that match TRBD1. CDR1 and CDR2 from the germline V gene are SQVTM and ANQGSEA. This CDR3 contains 14 residues. The J segment lost 1 base and the V segment lost 4 bases, leaving 1 base of the junction unmatched. The CDR3 loop is CSVAGQGNTGELFF. In DNA form, the CDR3 reads TGCAGCGTTGCGGGACAGGGGAACACCGGGGAGCTGTTTTTT.

This rearrangement joins TRBV28 to TRBJ1-1, with 12 bases identical to TRBD1. The ends lost 4 bases at V and 4 bases at J; junction bases unmatched: 7. Germline values: CDR1 MDHEN, CDR2 SYDVKM. This CDR3 spans 16 amino acids. The CDR3 reads CASSSGTGGGSTEAFF. CDR3 coding DNA: TGTGCCAGCAGTTCTGGGACAGGGGGCGGGAGCACTGAAGCTTTCTTT.